This T cell receptor (beta chain) was documented in a study of blood T cell repertoires in COVID-19. In germline, CDR1 is SGHVS, CDR2 FNYEAQ. V gave up 2 bases and J gave up 5 bases, with 16 bases separating them. The CDR3 covers 15 residues. The method was immunoSEQ multiplex PCR; TCRdb's version includes in-frame clones alone and lacks a portion of them. The data contain almost 250,000 clones, around 89% of them singletons. The receptor was isolated from a woman aged 25 to 45 who had recovered from COVID-19. The specimen sequenced was PBMCs or T cells enriched from blood (not recorded which). The gene calls are TRBV7-6 and TRBJ2-7; weak D call: TRBD1 (6 bases). In DNA form, the CDR3 reads TGTGCCAGCAGCTTACCCGGACAGCTTGGCCACGAGCAGTACTTC. Translated: CASSLPGQLGHEQYF.